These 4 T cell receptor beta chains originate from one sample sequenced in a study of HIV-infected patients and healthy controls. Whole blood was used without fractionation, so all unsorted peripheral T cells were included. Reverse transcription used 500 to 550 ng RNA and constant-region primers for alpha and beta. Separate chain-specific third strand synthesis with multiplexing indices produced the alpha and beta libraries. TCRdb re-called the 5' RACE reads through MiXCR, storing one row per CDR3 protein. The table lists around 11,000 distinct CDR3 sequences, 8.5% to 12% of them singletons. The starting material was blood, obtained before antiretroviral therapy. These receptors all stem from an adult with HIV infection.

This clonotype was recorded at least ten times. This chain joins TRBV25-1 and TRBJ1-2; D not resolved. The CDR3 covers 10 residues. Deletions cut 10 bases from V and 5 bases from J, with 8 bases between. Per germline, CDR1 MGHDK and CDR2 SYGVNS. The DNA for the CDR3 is TGTGCCACCCAACTTTATGGCTACACCTTC. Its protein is CATQLYGYTF.

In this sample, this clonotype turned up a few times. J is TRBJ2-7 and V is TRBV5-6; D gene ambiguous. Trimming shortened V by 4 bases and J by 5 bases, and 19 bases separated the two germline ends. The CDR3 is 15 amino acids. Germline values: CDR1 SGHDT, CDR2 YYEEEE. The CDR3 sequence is CASSVPGSRTHEQYF. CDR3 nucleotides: TGTGCCAGCAGCGTACCCGGTTCGCGAACACACGAGCAGTACTTC.

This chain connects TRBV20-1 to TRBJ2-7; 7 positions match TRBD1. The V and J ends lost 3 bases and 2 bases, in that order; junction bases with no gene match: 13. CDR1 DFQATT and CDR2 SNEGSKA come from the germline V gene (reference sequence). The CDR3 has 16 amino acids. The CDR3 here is CSASVWSGTEAYEQYF. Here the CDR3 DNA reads TGCAGTGCTAGCGTTTGGTCCGGGACAGAAGCCTACGAGCAGTACTTC.

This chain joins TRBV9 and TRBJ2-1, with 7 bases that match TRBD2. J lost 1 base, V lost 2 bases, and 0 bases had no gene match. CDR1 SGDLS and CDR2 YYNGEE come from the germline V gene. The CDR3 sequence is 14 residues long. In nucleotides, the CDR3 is TGTGCCAGCAGCGTTAGCGGGTCCTACAATGAGCAGTTCTTC. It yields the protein CASSVSGSYNEQFF. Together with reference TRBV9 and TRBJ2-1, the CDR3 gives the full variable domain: DSGVTQTPKHLITATGQRVTLRCSPRSGDLSVYWYQQSLDQGLQFLIQYYNGEERAKGNILERFSAQQFPDLHSELNLSSLELGDSALYFCASSVSGSYNEQFFGPGTRLTVL.